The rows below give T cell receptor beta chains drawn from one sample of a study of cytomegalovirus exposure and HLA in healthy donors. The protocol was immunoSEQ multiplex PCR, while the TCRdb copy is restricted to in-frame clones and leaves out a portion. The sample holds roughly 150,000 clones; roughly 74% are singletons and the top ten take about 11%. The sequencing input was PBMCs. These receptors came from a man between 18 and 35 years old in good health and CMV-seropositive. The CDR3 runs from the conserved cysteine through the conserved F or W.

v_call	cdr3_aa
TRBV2	CASSGAYRDYEQYF
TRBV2	CASSRQRPNEKLFF
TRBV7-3	CASSFDSRNYGYTF
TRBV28	CASSLCWGILDTQYF
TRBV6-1	CASSDPYSGYTF
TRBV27	CASSLGTGGFNTQYF
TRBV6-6	CASSDTEGTEAFF
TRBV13	CASSQTSGTDTQYF
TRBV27	CASQRAAGLNGYTF
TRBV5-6	CASSLPSGRGTGELFF
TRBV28	CASRGTGFNQPQHF
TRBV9	CASSPRGAVNTGELFF
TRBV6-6	CPSSDQGGWGQPQHF
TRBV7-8	CASSPQSLYTQYF
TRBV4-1	CASSLDRASTDTQYF
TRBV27	CASSLPPGQYF
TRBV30	CASGEGLAGYNEQFF
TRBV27	CASSFTSVNEQYF
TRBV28	CATMEGVAGGNEQLF
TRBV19	CASSIGRTGGSWAQHF
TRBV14	CASSQGRVSGNTIYF
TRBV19	CASSIGGTGANVLTF
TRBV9	CASSVDRSNTEAFF
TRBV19	CASEPTGDTEAFF
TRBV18	CASSRGQYYEQYF
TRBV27	CASKYKRQGAYEQYF
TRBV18	CASSPLQTYEQYF
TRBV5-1	CASSSYRGGETQYF
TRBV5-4	CASSVQDQETQYF
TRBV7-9	CASTRFSSEAYEQYF
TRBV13	CASSSPGRGPEQYF
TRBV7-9	CASSLEGPDTQYF
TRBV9	CASSGGTSGRGNEQFF
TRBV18	CASLGGGGINTEAFF